This T cell receptor beta chain was sequenced in a study of tumor-infiltrating lymphocytes in primary liver carcinoma. At the level of the study: With diameters of roughly 4.2 to 10 cm, tumors were stage T1-T3 N0M0. Yields of productive TCRbeta reads ranged from roughly 3.5 to 7.13 million per sample and were similar across tissue types. Study-wide points: The study found tumor-adjacent and tumor-blood pairs overlapped less than tumor region pairs.

Co-extraction of both nucleic acids (RNA and DNA) used roughly 20-34 mg of unsorted bulk tissue. With a constant-region primer, TCR beta cDNA was made from 450 to 500 ng of total RNA. Libraries for TCR beta were built through three nested multiplex PCR rounds, which together made up a slightly modified ARM-PCR procedure. Primers for the first two PCR rounds were TRBV1-TRBV30 forward primers and a C-beta reverse primer (about 9 cycles per round). TCRdb ran MiXCR on the multiplex PCR reads and lists one entry per CDR3 protein. This sample has over 100,000 distinct CDR3 sequences, with 65% to 75% found just once. CDR1 and CDR2 from the germline V gene are SQVTM and ANQGSEA. Trimming cost V 4 bases and J 8 bases, with 14 bases left between them. This CDR3 comprises 12 residues. This clonotype was seen many times. Its antigen is undetermined.

Sequencing was performed on tumor-adjacent normal liver tissue. This chain uses TRBV29-1 with TRBJ1-1, with D possibly being TRBD1 (6 bases). This sequence was found in a woman between 55 and 75 years old with primary liver carcinoma and hepatitis B virus infection. The CDR3: CSVGDRPQEAFF. The CDR3 DNA sequence: TGCAGCGTTGGCGACAGGCCTCAGGAAGCTTTCTTT.